This is a list of T cell receptor beta chains from one sample in a study of blood T cell repertoires in COVID-19. Using immunoSEQ multiplex PCR, the repertoire was profiled, and TCRdb retains in-frame clones only, with some absent. The sample has 55,000 to 80,000 clones; around 78% are singletons. The sample consisted of peripheral blood. These receptors all come from a woman aged 80 or over with acute or convalescent COVID-19. The CDR3 runs from the conserved cysteine through the conserved F or W. A D gene is named only where the DNA matches it firmly. A row's size may be missing; if present it is once, few, many or a size class.

v_gene: TRBV12-3/TRBV12-4
j_gene: TRBJ1-2
len: 13
abundance: once
d_gene: .
CDR3nt: TGTGCCAGCAGTCCTCAGGGCTCATATGGCTACACCTTC
CDR3aa: CASSPQGSYGYTF

v_gene: TRBV27
j_gene: TRBJ2-1
len: 17
abundance: .
d_gene: .
CDR3nt: TGTGCCAGCAGTTATGCCCTAGGTATCCCCCCCTACAATGAGCAGTTCTTC
CDR3aa: CASSYALGIPPYNEQFF

v_gene: TRBV3-1/TRBV3-2
j_gene: TRBJ1-6
len: 14
abundance: .
d_gene: .
CDR3nt: TGTGCCAGCAGGCTGTTCAGCGACAATTCACCCCTCCACTTT
CDR3aa: CASRLFSDNSPLHF

v_gene: TRBV6-5
j_gene: TRBJ2-5
len: 15
abundance: .
d_gene: TRBD1
CDR3nt: TGTGCCAGCAGTTATGGGACAGGACCTCAAGAGACCCAGTACTTC
CDR3aa: CASSYGTGPQETQYF

v_gene: TRBV18
j_gene: TRBJ2-1
len: 13
abundance: .
d_gene: .
CDR3nt: TGTGCCAGCTCACAGGGGTCCTACAATGAGCAGTTCTTC
CDR3aa: CASSQGSYNEQFF

v_gene: TRBV27
j_gene: TRBJ2-7
len: 16
abundance: .
d_gene: TRBD1
CDR3nt: TGTGCCAGCAGTTTAATGGGGACAGGGATTACCAACGAGCAGTACTTC
CDR3aa: CASSLMGTGITNEQYF

v_gene: TRBV15
j_gene: TRBJ2-1
len: 16
abundance: .
d_gene: TRBD1
CDR3nt: TGTGCCACCAGCAACCCGGGACAGGGGATCCACAATGAGCAGTTCTTC
CDR3aa: CATSNPGQGIHNEQFF

v_gene: TRBV29-1
j_gene: TRBJ2-1
len: 16
abundance: .
d_gene: .
CDR3nt: TGCAGCGTTGAAGAGGGGGACTGGAGCTCCTACAATGAGCAGTTCTTC
CDR3aa: CSVEEGDWSSYNEQFF

v_gene: TRBV19
j_gene: TRBJ2-6
len: 17
abundance: .
d_gene: .
CDR3nt: TGTGCCAGTAGTAGGGGCTCTGTCCGGTCTGGGGCCAACGTCCTGACTTTC
CDR3aa: CASSRGSVRSGANVLTF

v_gene: TRBV5-1
j_gene: TRBJ2-5
len: 14
abundance: .
d_gene: .
CDR3nt: TGCGCCAGCAGCTCCCCGGGGGGACACGAGACCCAGTACTTC
CDR3aa: CASSSPGGHETQYF